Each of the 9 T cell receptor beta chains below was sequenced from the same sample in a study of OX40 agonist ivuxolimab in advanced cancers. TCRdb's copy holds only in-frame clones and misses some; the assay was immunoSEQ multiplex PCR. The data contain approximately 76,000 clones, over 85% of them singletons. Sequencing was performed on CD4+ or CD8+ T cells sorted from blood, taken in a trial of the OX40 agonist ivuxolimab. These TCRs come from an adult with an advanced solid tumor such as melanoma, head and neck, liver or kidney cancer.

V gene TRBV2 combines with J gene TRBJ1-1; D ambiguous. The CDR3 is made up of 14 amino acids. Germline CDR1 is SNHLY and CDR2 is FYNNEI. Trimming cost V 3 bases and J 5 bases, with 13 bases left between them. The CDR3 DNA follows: TGTGCCAGCAGTGAGGTTCCATTGGGGACTGAAGCTTTCTTT. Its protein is CASSEVPLGTEAFF.

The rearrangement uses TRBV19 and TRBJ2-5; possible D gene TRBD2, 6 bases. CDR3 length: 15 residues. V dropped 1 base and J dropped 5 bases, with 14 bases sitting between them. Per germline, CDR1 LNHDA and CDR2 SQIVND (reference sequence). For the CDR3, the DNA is TGTGCCAGTAGTATAGCGGGAGAGGCCGGGGAGACCCAGTACTTC. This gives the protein CASSIAGEAGETQYF. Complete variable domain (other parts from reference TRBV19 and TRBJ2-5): DGGITQSPKYLFRKEGQNVTLSCEQNLNHDAMYWYRQDPGQGLRLIYYSQIVNDFQKGDIAEGYSVSREKKESFPLTVTSAQKNPTAFYLCASSIAGEAGETQYFGPGTRLLVL.

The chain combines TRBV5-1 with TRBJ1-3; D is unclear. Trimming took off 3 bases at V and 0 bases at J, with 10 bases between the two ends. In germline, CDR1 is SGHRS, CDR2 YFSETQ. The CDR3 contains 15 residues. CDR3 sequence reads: CASSSDVYSGNTIYF. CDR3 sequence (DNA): TGCGCCAGCAGCTCGGACGTCTACTCTGGAAACACCATATATTTT.

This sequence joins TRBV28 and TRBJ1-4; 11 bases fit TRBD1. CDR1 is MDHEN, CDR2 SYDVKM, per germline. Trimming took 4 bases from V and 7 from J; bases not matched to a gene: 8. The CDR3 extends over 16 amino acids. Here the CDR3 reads CASSSLPGQGGEKLFF. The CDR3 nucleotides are TGTGCCAGCAGTTCCCTTCCGGGACAGGGGGGTGAAAAACTGTTTTTT.

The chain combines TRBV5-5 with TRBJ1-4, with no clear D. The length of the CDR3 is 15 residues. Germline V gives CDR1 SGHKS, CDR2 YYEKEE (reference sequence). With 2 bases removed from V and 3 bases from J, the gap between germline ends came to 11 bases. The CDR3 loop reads CASSFSGTANEKLFF. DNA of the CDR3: TGTGCCAGCAGCTTTTCTGGAACGGCTAATGAAAAACTGTTTTTT. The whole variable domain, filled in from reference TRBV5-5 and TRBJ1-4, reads DAGVTQSPTHLIKTRGQQVTLRCSPISGHKSVSWYQQVLGQGPQFIFQYYEKEERGRGNFPDRFSARQFPNYSSELNVNALLLGDSALYLCASSFSGTANEKLFFGSGTQLSVL.

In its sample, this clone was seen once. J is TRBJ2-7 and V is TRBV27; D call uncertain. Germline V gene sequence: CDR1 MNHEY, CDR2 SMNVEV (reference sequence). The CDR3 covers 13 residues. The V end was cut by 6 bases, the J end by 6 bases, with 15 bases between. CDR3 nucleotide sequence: TGTGCCAGCAGCCCTACAGCGCTTCGCGAGCAGTACTTC. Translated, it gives CASSPTALREQYF.

Here the CDR3 reads CAWNQGAPGFQETQYF. The CDR3 DNA follows: TGTGCCTGGAACCAGGGGGCGCCTGGGTTCCAAGAGACCCAGTACTTC. This chain connects TRBV30 to TRBJ2-5, with 8 nucleotides matching TRBD1. The CDR3 has 16 residues. The V segment lost 4 bases and the J segment 1 base; nucleotides outside the gene matches: 11. The V gene's germline CDR1 is GTSNPN and CDR2 SVGIG (reference sequence).

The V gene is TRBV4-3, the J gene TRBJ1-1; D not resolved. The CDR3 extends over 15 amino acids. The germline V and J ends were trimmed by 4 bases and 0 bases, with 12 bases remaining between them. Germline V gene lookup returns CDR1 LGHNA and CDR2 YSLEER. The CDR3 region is CASSPEEGMNTEAFF. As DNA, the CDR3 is TGCGCCAGCAGCCCGGAGGAGGGTATGAACACTGAAGCTTTCTTT.

DNA for the CDR3: TGTGCCAGCAGTCCGCGGGGGGACATCTACGAGCAGTACTTC. It encodes CASSPRGDIYEQYF. V usage is TRBV6-5 and J usage is TRBJ2-7; TRBD2 aligns across 8 bases. V trimming: 5 bases; J trimming: 3 bases; junction bases outside the gene matches: 6. The germline V gene encodes CDR1 MNHEY and CDR2 SVGAGI. The CDR3 is made up of 14 amino acids.